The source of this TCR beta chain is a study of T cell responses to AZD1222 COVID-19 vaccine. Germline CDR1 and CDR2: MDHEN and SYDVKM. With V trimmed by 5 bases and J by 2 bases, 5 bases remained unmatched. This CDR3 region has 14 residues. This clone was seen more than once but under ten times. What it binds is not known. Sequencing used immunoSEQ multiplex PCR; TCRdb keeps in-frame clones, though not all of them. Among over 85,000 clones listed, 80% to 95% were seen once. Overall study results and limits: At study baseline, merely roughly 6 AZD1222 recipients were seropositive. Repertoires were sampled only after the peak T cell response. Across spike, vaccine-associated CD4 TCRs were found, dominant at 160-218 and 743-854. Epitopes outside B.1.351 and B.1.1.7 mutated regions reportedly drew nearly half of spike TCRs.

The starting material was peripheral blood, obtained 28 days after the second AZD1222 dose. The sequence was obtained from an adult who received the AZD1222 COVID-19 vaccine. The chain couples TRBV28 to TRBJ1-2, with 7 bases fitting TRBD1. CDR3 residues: CASSTTTGNYGYTF. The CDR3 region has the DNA TGTGCCAGCAGTACAACGACAGGGAACTATGGCTACACCTTC.